The 20 T cell receptor beta chains reported below all come from one sample, sequenced in a study of CD8 T cells in ankylosing spondylitis. TCRdb fed the 5' RACE reads into MiXCR, producing one record per CDR3 protein. The profile shows roughly 230,000 distinct CDR3 sequences, roughly 10% of them singletons. The material sequenced was blood, either unsorted or a sorted T cell fraction (not recorded which). The receptors derive from a male donor with ankylosing spondylitis or in good health (not recorded which).

The chain employs TRBV5-1 and TRBJ2-3; tentatively, D is TRBD1 or TRBD2 (6 bases each). Trimming left V 3 bases short and J 3 bases short, with 14 bases between. This CDR3 is built from 15 residues. The V gene's germline CDR1 is SGHRS and CDR2 YFSETQ. This CDR3 reads CASSSRGARTDTQYF. The CDR3 DNA sequence: TGCGCCAGCAGCTCAAGGGGGGCCAGGACAGATACGCAGTATTTT.

In this sample, this clonotype turned up many times. The chain joins TRBV27 to TRBJ2-5; D perhaps matches TRBD2 (6 bases). The CDR3 has 14 residues. From germline, CDR1 is MNHEY and CDR2 SMNVEV (reference sequence). Trimming removed 0 bases from V and 4 bases from J, with 9 bases in between. The CDR3 sequence: CASSLSSGAETQYF. DNA for the CDR3: TGTGCCAGCAGTTTATCTAGCGGTGCAGAGACCCAGTACTTC.

At least ten counts were recorded for this clonotype. The rearrangement uses TRBV5-1 and TRBJ2-3, with TRBD2 matching over 14 bases. This CDR3 is built from 16 residues. Germline-derived CDR1 and CDR2 are SGHRS and YFSETQ. The junction had 2 bases not matched to a gene; V was cut back by 0 bases and J by 5 bases. In DNA, the CDR3 is TGCGCCAGCAGCTTGGGGACTAGCGGGAGGCAAGATACGCAGTATTTT. Protein product: CASSLGTSGRQDTQYF. The variable domain in full, with the rest retrieved from reference TRBV5-1 and TRBJ2-3, is KAGVTQTPRYLIKTRGQQVTLSCSPISGHRSVSWYQQTPGQGLQFLFEYFSETQRNKGNFPGRFSGRQFSNSRSEMNVSTLELGDSALYLCASSLGTSGRQDTQYFGPGTRLTVL.

This clonotype was recorded at least ten times. V gene TRBV5-6 combines with J gene TRBJ2-3; D ambiguous. The ends were cut back, 3 bases at V and 1 base at J, with 3 bases in the middle. The CDR3 is 12 residues long. In germline, CDR1 is SGHDT, CDR2 YYEEEE. CDR3 sequence reads: CASSSGTDTQYF. The CDR3 nucleotides are TGTGCCAGCAGCTCGGGCACAGATACGCAGTATTTT. The full variable domain, rest sourced from reference TRBV5-6 and TRBJ2-3, is DAGVTQSPTHLIKTRGQQVTLRCSPKSGHDTVSWYQQALGQGPQFIFQYYEEEERQRGNFPDRFSGHQFPNYSSELNVNALLLGDSALYLCASSSGTDTQYFGPGTRLTVL.

There are many counts of this clonotype. This sequence joins TRBV6-1 and TRBJ1-6, with TRBD1 matching 9 bases. J was trimmed by 7 bases and V by 6 bases; bases with no gene match: 7. This CDR3 comprises 15 residues. The germline CDR1 and CDR2 sequences are MNHNS and SASEGT. The CDR3 is CASRGTGGANSPLHF. The CDR3 nucleotides read TGTGCCAGCAGGGGTACAGGGGGCGCCAATTCACCCCTCCACTTT.

At least ten counts were recorded for this clonotype. This chain links TRBV12-3 or TRBV12-4 with TRBJ2-5; 14 nucleotides line up with TRBD2. The CDR3 totals 17 residues. V shed 6 bases, J shed 1 base, and the junction held 7 bases outside the gene matches. CDR3 region: CASRLGLAGVAQETQYF. CDR3 in DNA: TGTGCCAGCAGACTGGGACTAGCGGGAGTGGCCCAAGAGACCCAGTACTTC.

There are many counts of this clonotype. This chain connects TRBV29-1 to TRBJ2-7; unclear D gene. The germline V gene has CDR1 SQVTM and CDR2 ANQGSEA. The CDR3 sequence is 13 residues long. The V end was cut by 6 bases, the J end by 3 bases, with 15 bases between. Here the CDR3 reads CSVGPGLDYEQYF. In DNA, the CDR3 is TGCAGCGTCGGACCCGGTCTGGACTACGAGCAGTACTTC.

This clonotype was seen ten or more times. The chain recombines TRBV12-3 or TRBV12-4 with TRBJ1-3; D not certain. This CDR3 has 17 amino acids. Trimming stripped 3 bases from V and 1 base from J, with 16 bases between. The CDR3 bases are TGTGCCAGCAGTTTCAAGGGCCTCGGTGGTTCTGGAAACACCATATATTTT. Amino acids: CASSFKGLGGSGNTIYF.

This clonotype has ten or more counts. The rearrangement links TRBV5-6 to TRBJ1-1; D unclear. The V gene's germline CDR1 is SGHDT and CDR2 YYEEEE. V lost 1 base and J lost 8, with 12 bases in between. This CDR3 has 13 residues. CDR3 amino acids: CASSLSVGTEAFF. The CDR3 nucleotides are TGTGCCAGCAGCTTGAGTGTGGGTACCGAAGCTTTCTTT.

This clonotype was seen many times. The V and J genes are TRBV5-1 and TRBJ2-3; 8 positions agree with TRBD2. The CDR3 consists of 18 residues. Germline V gives CDR1 SGHRS, CDR2 YFSETQ. J lost 0 bases, V lost 3 bases, and 12 bases had no gene match. The CDR3 sequence: CASSSGLVISFSTDTQYF. The CDR3 region has the DNA TGCGCCAGCAGCTCGGGACTAGTAATCTCCTTTAGCACAGATACGCAGTATTTT.

Ten or more counts support this clonotype. The DNA of the CDR3 is TGTGCCAGCAGCACCCCGGACAGATCCTACGAGCAGTACTTC. Translating it yields CASSTPDRSYEQYF. The chain uses TRBV5-4 and TRBJ2-7; the D gene is possibly TRBD1 (6 bases). The germline gives CDR1 SGHNT, CDR2 YYREEE (reference sequence). This CDR3 is 14 amino acids long. The V end lost 4 bases, the J end lost 1 base, and 12 bases lay between the germline ends.

At least ten counts were recorded for this clonotype. The rearrangement joins TRBV6-1 to TRBJ1-1; D ambiguous. Trimming left V 2 bases short and J 0 bases short, with 7 bases between. The germline V gene encodes CDR1 MNHNS and CDR2 SASEGT. CDR3 length: 14 amino acids. This CDR3 reads CASSESPLNTEAFF. For the CDR3, the DNA is TGTGCCAGCAGTGAAAGCCCGCTGAACACTGAAGCTTTCTTT.

This clonotype was picked up many times. This chain connects TRBV6-1 to TRBJ1-2, with D uncertain. This CDR3 is built from 12 residues. The germline CDR1 and CDR2 sequences are MNHNS and SASEGT. V was pared by 3 bases and J by 4 bases, with 6 bases between. The CDR3 reads CASSEIGYGYTF. The DNA for the CDR3 is TGTGCCAGCAGTGAGATCGGCTATGGCTACACCTTC.

Many counts were recorded for this clonotype. The V call is TRBV20-1, the J call TRBJ1-4; tentatively, D is TRBD1 (5 bases). Germline CDR1 reads DFQATT; CDR2 reads SNEGSKA (reference sequence). This CDR3 is 16 amino acids long. V shed 1 base and J shed 0 bases, with 12 bases lying between them. CDR3 bases: TGCAGTGCTAGAGTGTCCAGGGCTGCAACTAATGAAAAACTGTTTTTT. It yields the protein CSARVSRAATNEKLFF.

This clonotype was observed at least ten times. The rearrangement uses TRBV7-8 and TRBJ1-1; D remains ambiguous. The germline CDR1 and CDR2 sequences are SGHVS and FQNEAQ. Trimming cost V 5 bases and J 7 bases, with 20 bases left between them. This CDR3 spans 15 amino acids. The CDR3 bases are TGTGCCAGCAGCCCAAATTCCGGGAGCAAAGGTGAAGCTTTCTTT. Its translation is CASSPNSGSKGEAFF.

This clonotype showed up many times. V is TRBV12-3 or TRBV12-4 and J is TRBJ2-7; D is possibly TRBD1 (8 bases). V dropped 5 bases and J dropped 5 bases, with 25 bases sitting between them. The CDR3 is 17 residues long. CDR3: CASSRRDRLGLGHEQYF. The CDR3 DNA is TGTGCCAGCAGTCGCCGGGACAGGTTAGGACTAGGCCACGAGCAGTACTTC.

This clonotype has ten or more counts. V usage is TRBV10-3 and J usage is TRBJ2-7; 7 nucleotides match TRBD1. CDR1 is ENHRY, CDR2 SYGVKD, per germline. Trimming at V came to 4 bases and at J to 0 bases, leaving 3 bases not matched to a gene. This CDR3 is 14 amino acids long. The CDR3 here is CAISAGTVSYEQYF. As DNA, the CDR3 is TGTGCCATCAGTGCCGGGACAGTCTCCTACGAGCAGTACTTC.

This clonotype has a count of ten or more. This rearrangement joins TRBV12-3 or TRBV12-4 to TRBJ1-6, with unresolved D. Trimming removed 2 bases from V and 7 bases from J, with 3 bases in between. CDR3 length equals 12 residues. The CDR3 sequence is CASSLLNSPLHF. CDR3 coding DNA: TGTGCCAGCAGTTTATTAAATTCACCCCTCCACTTT.

This clonotype was counted many times. The J gene is TRBJ1-1, the V gene TRBV5-1; a possible D gene is TRBD1 (5 bases). Trimming took 0 bases from V and 4 from J, leaving 16 bases between them. The CDR3 consists of 16 residues. Germline CDR1 is SGHRS and CDR2 is YFSETQ. The CDR3 region is CASSLDVTLRGTEAFF. CDR3 in DNA: TGCGCCAGCAGCTTGGATGTGACTTTAAGGGGCACTGAAGCTTTCTTT.

At least ten counts were recorded for this clonotype. The chain employs TRBV30 and TRBJ1-1; unclear D gene. The V end lost 4 bases, the J end lost 5 bases, and 8 bases lay between the germline ends. This CDR3 region has 11 residues. Germline-derived CDR1 and CDR2 are GTSNPN and SVGIG (reference sequence). The CDR3 nucleotides read TGTGCCTGGAATGGGTGGACTGAAGCTTTCTTT. Residues: CAWNGWTEAFF.